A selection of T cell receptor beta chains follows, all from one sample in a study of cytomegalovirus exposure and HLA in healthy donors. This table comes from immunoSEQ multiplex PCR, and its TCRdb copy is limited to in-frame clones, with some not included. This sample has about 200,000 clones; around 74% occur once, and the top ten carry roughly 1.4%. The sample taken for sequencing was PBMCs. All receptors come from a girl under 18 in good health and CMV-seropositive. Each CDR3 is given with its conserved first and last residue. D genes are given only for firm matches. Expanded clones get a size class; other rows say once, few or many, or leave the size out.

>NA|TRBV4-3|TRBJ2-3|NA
TGCGTCAGCAGCCAAGGGAGTGCCACAGATACGCAGTATTTT
CVSSQGSATDTQYF
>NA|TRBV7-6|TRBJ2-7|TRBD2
TGTGCCAGCAGCTCTATCGGCCTAGCGGAAACCGCCTACGAGCAGTACTTC
CASSSIGLAETAYEQYF
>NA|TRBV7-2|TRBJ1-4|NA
TGTGCCAGCAGCTTGGGACTGAATGAAAAACTGTTTTTT
CASSLGLNEKLFF
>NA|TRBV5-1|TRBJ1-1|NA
TGCGCCAGCAGCTTGGGCGGGACGGTGAACACTGAAGCTTTCTTT
CASSLGGTVNTEAFF
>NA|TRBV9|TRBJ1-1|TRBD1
TGTGCCAGCAGCGTAGCACAAGGGACAGGGAGTGAAGCTTTCTTT
CASSVAQGTGSEAFF
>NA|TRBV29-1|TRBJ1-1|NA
TGCAGCCCCACCCACGGAGGATCCCAAGCTTTCTTT
CSPTHGGSQAFF
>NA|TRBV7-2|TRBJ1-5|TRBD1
TGTGCCAGCAGCCCCGGGCAGGGGGCGGGGCAGCCCCAGCATTTT
CASSPGQGAGQPQHF
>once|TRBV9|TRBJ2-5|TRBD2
TGTGCCAGCAGCGTAGATGTTAGCTTGGCTAGCGGGGGGAACCAAGAGACCCAGTACTTC
CASSVDVSLASGGNQETQYF
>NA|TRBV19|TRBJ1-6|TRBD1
TGTGCCAGTAGTTCCTGGACAGGGTCTAATTCACCCCTCCACTTT
CASSSWTGSNSPLHF
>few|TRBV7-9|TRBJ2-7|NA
TGTGCCAGCAGCTCCACCCCGATGGGGGGTGAAAACGAGCAGTACTTC
CASSSTPMGGENEQYF
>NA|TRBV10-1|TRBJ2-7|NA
TGCGCCAGCAGTGAAGTGGGGGCGATTAACGAGCAGTACTTC
CASSEVGAINEQYF
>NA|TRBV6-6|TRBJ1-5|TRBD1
TGTGCCAGCAGTCCCTCGGGACAGGGAATGGGGCCCCAGCATTTT
CASSPSGQGMGPQHF
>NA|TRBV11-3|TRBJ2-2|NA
TGTGCCAGCAGCTTACCCCTTGGACAGTACACCGGGGAGCTGTTTTTT
CASSLPLGQYTGELFF
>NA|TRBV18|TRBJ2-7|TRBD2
TGTGCCAGCTCACCTGGGAGGGAGGTCGAGCAGTACTTC
CASSPGREVEQYF
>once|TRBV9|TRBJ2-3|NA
TGTGCCAGCAGCGCCACCCGGGATTCGGATACGCAGTATTTT
CASSATRDSDTQYF
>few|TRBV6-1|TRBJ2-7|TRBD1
TGTGCCAGCAGCGCCCCGACAGGGAGCTCCTACGAGCAGTACTTC
CASSAPTGSSYEQYF
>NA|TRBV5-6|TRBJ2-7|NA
TGTGCCAGCAGCTTGTCCCCGGGAAGCTACGAGCAGTACTTC
CASSLSPGSYEQYF
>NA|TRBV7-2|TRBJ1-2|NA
TGTGCCAGCAGCAACCGGTGGGGCTACACCTTC
CASSNRWGYTF
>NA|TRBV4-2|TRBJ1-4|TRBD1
TGTGCCAGCAGCACCGGACAGGGTGGTGAAAAACTGTTTTTT
CASSTGQGGEKLFF
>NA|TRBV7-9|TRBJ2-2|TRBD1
TGTGCCAGCAGCCTGGGACAGGGTCGAAACACCGGGGAGCTGTTTTTT
CASSLGQGRNTGELFF
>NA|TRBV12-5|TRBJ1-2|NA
TGTGCTAGTGGTCAATCAGTAGGCTACACCTTC
CASGQSVGYTF
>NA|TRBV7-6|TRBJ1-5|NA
TGTGCCAGCAGCTTAGCGCGGGGGGATAGCAATCAGCCCCAGCATTTT
CASSLARGDSNQPQHF
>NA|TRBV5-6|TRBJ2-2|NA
TGTGCCAGCAGCTTGACTGGTCCTATATTCACCGGGGAGCTGTTTTTT
CASSLTGPIFTGELFF
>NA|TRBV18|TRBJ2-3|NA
TGTGCCAGCTCAAACACAGGGCCCACAGATACGCAGTATTTT
CASSNTGPTDTQYF
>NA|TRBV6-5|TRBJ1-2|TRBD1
TGTGCCAGCAGTTCTGAACCCAGGGGGTATGGCTACACCTTC
CASSSEPRGYGYTF
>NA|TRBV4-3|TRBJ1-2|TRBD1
TGCGCCAGCAGCCAAGAGCGGACAGGGGGCTCCTATGGCTACACCTTC
CASSQERTGGSYGYTF
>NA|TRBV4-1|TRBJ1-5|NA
TGCGCCAGCAGCCAGGAAGGGGGAGGGAATCAGCCCCAGCATTTT
CASSQEGGGNQPQHF
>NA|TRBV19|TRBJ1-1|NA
TGTGCCAGTAGTATCCTAGCAGGGGCCGGTGAAGCTTTCTTT
CASSILAGAGEAFF
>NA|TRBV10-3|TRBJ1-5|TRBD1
TGTGCCATCAGTGTAGGTCCGGACAGGGTCAATCAGCCCCAGCATTTT
CAISVGPDRVNQPQHF
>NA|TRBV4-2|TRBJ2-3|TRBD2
TGTGCCAGCAGCCAGGGACTAGCGGTCACAGATACGCAGTATTTT
CASSQGLAVTDTQYF
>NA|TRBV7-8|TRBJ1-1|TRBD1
TGTGCCAGCAGCCTTCCCGGACAGGGCCCCACTGAAGCTTTCTTT
CASSLPGQGPTEAFF
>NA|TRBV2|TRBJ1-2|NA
TGTGCCAGCAGTGTTTCGGGAGGGGGGTCCTATGGCTACACCTTC
CASSVSGGGSYGYTF
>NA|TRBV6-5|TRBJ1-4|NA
TGTGCCAGCAGTTATGCGCCCGGGGGGCGGATTGAAAAACTGTTTTTT
CASSYAPGGRIEKLFF
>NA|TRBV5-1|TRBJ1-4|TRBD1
TGCGCCAGCAGTGCGACCTCGACAGGGCAAGTATCGGAAAAACTGTTTTTT
CASSATSTGQVSEKLFF
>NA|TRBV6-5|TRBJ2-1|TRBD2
TGTGCCACACAAACCGGGACTAGCGGGGCCAATGAGCAGTTCTTC
CATQTGTSGANEQFF
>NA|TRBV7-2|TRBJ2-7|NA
TGTGCCAGCAGCTTAGGTGGCATTTCCTACGAGCAGTACTTC
CASSLGGISYEQYF
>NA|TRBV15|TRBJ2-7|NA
TGTGCCACCAGCAGAGAAGCTGCATACGAGCAGTACTTC
CATSREAAYEQYF
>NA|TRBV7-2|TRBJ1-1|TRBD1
TGTGCCAGCAGCGCGGACAGGTGGGACACTGAAGCTTTCTTT
CASSADRWDTEAFF
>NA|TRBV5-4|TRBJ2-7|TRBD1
TGTGCCAGCAGCTTGTGGCAGGGGGCATTGGGTGAGCAGTACTTC
CASSLWQGALGEQYF
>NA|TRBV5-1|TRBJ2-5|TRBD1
TGCGCCAGCAGCTCCTCAGGGGGAGAGACCCAGTACTTC
CASSSSGGETQYF
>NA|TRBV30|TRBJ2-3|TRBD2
TGTGCCTGGACTGGACTAGTAGATACGCAGTATTTT
CAWTGLVDTQYF
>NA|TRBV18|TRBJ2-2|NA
TGTGCCAGCTCCCCTCCGATGAGGAACACCGGGGAGCTGTTTTTT
CASSPPMRNTGELFF
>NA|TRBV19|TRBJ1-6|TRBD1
TGTGCCAGTAGGGTTGGGACAGGGGCCGTGTCACCCCTCCACTTT
CASRVGTGAVSPLHF
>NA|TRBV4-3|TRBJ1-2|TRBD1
TGCGCCAGCAGCCAAGATTCACGGACAGGCGTAATCCGGGGTGGCTACACCTTC
CASSQDSRTGVIRGGYTF
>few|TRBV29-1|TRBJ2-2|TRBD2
TGCAGCGTTGGGCGGGGGGTCGGTACCGGGGAGCTGTTTTTT
CSVGRGVGTGELFF
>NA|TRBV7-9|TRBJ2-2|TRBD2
TGTGCCAGCAGATCCTGGACTAGCAACGGGGAGCTGTTTTTT
CASRSWTSNGELFF
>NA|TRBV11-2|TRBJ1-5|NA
TGTGCCAGCAGCAAGACAAGTTATAGCAATCAGCCCCAGCATTTT
CASSKTSYSNQPQHF
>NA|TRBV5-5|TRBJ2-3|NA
TGTGCCAGCAGCTTAGGGGAAAGGACAGATACGCAGTATTTT
CASSLGERTDTQYF
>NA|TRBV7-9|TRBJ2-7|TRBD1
TGTGCCAGCAGCCCACTACCCGGACAGGGCGGCGAGCAGTACTTC
CASSPLPGQGGEQYF
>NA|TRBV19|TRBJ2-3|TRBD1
TGTGCCAGTAGTCCAGACAGGGGCACAGATACGCAGTATTTT
CASSPDRGTDTQYF
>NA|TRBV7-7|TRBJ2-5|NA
TGTGCCAGCAGCTCATACTCGAGGGGGCAAGAGACCCAGTACTTC
CASSSYSRGQETQYF